In this sample, the clone carrying this T cell receptor (beta chain) turned up a few times. Trimming cost V 6 bases and J 5 bases, with 18 bases left between them. There are 14 residues in the CDR3. The germline V gene has CDR1 SQVTM and CDR2 ANQGSEA. The sample is drawn from a study of response to subunit inactivated influenza vaccine. TCRdb re-analysed the RT-PCR reads in MiXCR, keeping a single row per CDR3 protein. The table records around 170,000 distinct CDR3 sequences, over 8.5% of them present only once. Sample: CD8+ T cells sorted from PBMCs, taken about 23 months after vaccination. The chain combines TRBV29-1 with TRBJ2-3; D tentatively reads TRBD1 or TRBD2 (6 bases each). The receptor was isolated from a man between 50 and 75 years old who received an inactivated influenza vaccine. The CDR3 sequence: CSVERGGRGDTQYF. The CDR3 DNA sequence: TGCAGCGTAGAGAGAGGGGGGAGAGGAGATACGCAGTATTTT.